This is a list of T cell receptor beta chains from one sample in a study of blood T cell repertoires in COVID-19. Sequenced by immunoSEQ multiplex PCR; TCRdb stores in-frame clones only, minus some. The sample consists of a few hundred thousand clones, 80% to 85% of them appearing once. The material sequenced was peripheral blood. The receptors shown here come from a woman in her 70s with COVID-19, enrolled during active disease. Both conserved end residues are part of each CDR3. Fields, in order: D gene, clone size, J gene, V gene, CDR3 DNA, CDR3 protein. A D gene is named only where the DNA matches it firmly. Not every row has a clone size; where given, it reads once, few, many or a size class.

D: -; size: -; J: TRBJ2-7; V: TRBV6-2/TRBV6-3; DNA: TGTGCCAGCAGCCTAGGGAGTCGACTTGGGGAGCAGTACTTC; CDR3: CASSLGSRLGEQYF
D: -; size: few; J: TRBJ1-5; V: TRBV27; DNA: TGTGCCAGTTGTGATAATGGAGCGGGTCAGCCCCAGCATTTT; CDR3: CASCDNGAGQPQHF
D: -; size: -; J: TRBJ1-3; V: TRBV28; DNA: TGTGCCAGCACGACACCTGGAAACACCATATATTTT; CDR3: CASTTPGNTIYF
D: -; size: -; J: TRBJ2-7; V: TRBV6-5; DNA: TGTGCCTCCCGGACTCCCGGGGACTACGAGCAGTACTTC; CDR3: CASRTPGDYEQYF
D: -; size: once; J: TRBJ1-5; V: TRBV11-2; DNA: TGTGCCAGCAGCTTAGATCGGGGGGCAGGGCAGCCCCAGCATTTT; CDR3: CASSLDRGAGQPQHF
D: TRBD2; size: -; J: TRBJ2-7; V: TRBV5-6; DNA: TGTGCCAGCAGCTGGGAGGGGAGAAACGAGCAGTACTTC; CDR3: CASSWEGRNEQYF
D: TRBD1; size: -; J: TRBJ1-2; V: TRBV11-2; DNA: TGTGCCAGCAGCTCGTATAGACAGGGTCTTAACTATGGCTACACCTTC; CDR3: CASSSYRQGLNYGYTF
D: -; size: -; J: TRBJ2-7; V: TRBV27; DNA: TGTGCCAGCAGTTTACGGGTTGGTATGCCGCGCGAGCAGTACTTC; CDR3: CASSLRVGMPREQYF
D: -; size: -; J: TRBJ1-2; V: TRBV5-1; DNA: TGCGCCAGCAGCATGGGGACAACCTATGGCTACACCTTC; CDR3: CASSMGTTYGYTF
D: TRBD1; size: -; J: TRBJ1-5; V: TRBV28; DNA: TGTGCCAGCAGTCTCCCGGACAGGGACTATCAGCCCCAGCATTTT; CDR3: CASSLPDRDYQPQHF
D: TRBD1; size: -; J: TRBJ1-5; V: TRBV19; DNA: TGTGCCAGTAGACCAGGGACAGCGAGCAATCAGCCCCAGCATTTT; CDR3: CASRPGTASNQPQHF
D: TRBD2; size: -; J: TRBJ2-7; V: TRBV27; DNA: TGTGCCAGCAGTTTTACTAGCGGCCCCTACGAGCAGTACTTC; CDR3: CASSFTSGPYEQYF
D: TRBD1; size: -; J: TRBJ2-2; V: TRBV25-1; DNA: TGTGCCAGCAGTCCACCCGGGACAGGTGCCGGGGAGCTGTTTTTT; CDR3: CASSPPGTGAGELFF